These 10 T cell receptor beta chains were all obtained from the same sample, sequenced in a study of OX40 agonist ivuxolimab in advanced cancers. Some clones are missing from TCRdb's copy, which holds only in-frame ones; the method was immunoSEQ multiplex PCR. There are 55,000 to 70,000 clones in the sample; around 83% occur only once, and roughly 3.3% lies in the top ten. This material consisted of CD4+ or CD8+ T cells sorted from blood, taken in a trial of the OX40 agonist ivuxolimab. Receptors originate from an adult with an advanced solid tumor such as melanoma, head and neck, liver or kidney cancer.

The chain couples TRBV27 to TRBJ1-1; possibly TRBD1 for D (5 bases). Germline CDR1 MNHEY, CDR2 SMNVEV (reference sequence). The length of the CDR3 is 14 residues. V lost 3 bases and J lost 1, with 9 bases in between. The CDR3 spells CASSFSGGNTEAFF. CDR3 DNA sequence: TGTGCCAGCAGTTTTTCGGGGGGGAACACTGAAGCTTTCTTT.

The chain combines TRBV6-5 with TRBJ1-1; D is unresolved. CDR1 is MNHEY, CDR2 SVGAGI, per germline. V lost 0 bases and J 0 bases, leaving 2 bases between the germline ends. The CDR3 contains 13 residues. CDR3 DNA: TGTGCCAGCAGTTACTCGCTGAACACTGAAGCTTTCTTT. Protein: CASSYSLNTEAFF.

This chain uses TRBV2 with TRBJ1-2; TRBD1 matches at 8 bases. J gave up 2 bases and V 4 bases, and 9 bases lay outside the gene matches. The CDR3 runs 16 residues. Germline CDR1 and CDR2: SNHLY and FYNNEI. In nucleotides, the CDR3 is TGTGCCAGCAGTGCGAAGCAGGGGGCAAAAAACTATGGCTACACCTTC. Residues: CASSAKQGAKNYGYTF.

CDR3 coding DNA: TGCGCCAGCAGCGGGACTATTAACGAGCAGTACTTC. Its translation is CASSGTINEQYF. This chain joins TRBV5-1 and TRBJ2-7; 7 bases fit TRBD2. J was trimmed by 5 bases and V by 4 bases; bases with no gene match: 3. The CDR3 spans 12 residues. CDR1 and CDR2 from the germline V gene are SGHRS and YFSETQ.

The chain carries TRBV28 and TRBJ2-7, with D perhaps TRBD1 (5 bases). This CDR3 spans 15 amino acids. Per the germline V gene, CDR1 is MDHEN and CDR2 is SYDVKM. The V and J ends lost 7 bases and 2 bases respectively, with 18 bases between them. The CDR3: CASTLGAGFPYEQYF. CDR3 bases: TGTGCCAGCACCCTAGGGGCAGGGTTTCCCTACGAGCAGTACTTC.

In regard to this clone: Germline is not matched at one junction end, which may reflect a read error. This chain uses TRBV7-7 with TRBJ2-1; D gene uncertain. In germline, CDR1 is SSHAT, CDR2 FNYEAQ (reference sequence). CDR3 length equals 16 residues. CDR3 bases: TGTGCTAGCAGCTTAGTTTTGCTCAGAGACTACAATGAGCAGTTCTTC. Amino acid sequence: CASSLVLLRDYNEQFF.

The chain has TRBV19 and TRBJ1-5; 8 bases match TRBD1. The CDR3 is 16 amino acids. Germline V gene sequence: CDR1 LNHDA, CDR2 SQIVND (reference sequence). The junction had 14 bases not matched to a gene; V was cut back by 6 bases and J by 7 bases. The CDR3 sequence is CASSRSQDRAEQPQHF. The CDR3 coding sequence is TGTGCCAGTAGCCGCTCCCAGGACAGGGCTGAACAGCCCCAGCATTTT.

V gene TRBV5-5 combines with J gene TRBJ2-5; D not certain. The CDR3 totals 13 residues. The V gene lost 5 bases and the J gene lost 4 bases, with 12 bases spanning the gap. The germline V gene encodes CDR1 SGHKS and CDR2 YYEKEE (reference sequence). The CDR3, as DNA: TGTGCCAGCAGGAGTACAGTAGGAGAGACCCAGTACTTC. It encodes CASRSTVGETQYF.

The CDR3 DNA follows: TGTGCCAGCAGTTACTCCGCGGGGGGGCCCGAGACCCAGTACTTC. This translates into CASSYSAGGPETQYF. V gene TRBV6-5 combines with J gene TRBJ2-5; TRBD2 aligns across 9 bases. V trimming: 0 bases; J trimming: 5 bases; junction bases outside the gene matches: 4. This CDR3 is built from 15 residues. From germline, CDR1 is MNHEY and CDR2 SVGAGI.

CDR3 residues: CASSFDSATNEKLFF. In DNA form, the CDR3 reads TGTGCCAGCAGTTTTGACAGCGCAACTAATGAAAAACTGTTTTTT. The rearrangement links TRBV6-5 to TRBJ1-4; tentative D call: TRBD1 (5 bases). This CDR3 is built from 15 residues. Trimming pared 4 bases from V and 0 bases from J, leaving 9 bases between. Per germline, CDR1 MNHEY and CDR2 SVGAGI.